The text below deals with one TCR beta chain. Its antigen is unknown. This entry belongs to a study of T cell responses to AZD1222 COVID-19 vaccine. Findings and caveats of the study: Spike as a whole was targeted by vaccine-associated CD4 TCRs, dominant at 160-218 and 743-854.

The repertoire was sequenced with immunoSEQ multiplex PCR; TCRdb's copy has only in-frame clones and lacks some. This sample has 89,000 or so clones; around nine tenths occur once, and the top ten carry under 20%. Germline lookup yields CDR1 LGHDT and CDR2 YNNKEL (reference sequence). There are 18 residues in the CDR3. V lost 6 bases, J lost 3 bases, and 12 bases stayed unmatched. The chain joins TRBV3-1 (or the pseudogene TRBV3-2) to TRBJ2-6; 9 bases line up with TRBD1. The input for sequencing was peripheral blood, taken on day 0 of AZD1222 vaccination. The sequence derives from an adult in good health. The CDR3 coding sequence is TGTGCCAGCAGTGCTGACAGGGGGAAATTTGATGGGGCCAACGTCCTGACTTTC. Translation gives CASSADRGKFDGANVLTF.